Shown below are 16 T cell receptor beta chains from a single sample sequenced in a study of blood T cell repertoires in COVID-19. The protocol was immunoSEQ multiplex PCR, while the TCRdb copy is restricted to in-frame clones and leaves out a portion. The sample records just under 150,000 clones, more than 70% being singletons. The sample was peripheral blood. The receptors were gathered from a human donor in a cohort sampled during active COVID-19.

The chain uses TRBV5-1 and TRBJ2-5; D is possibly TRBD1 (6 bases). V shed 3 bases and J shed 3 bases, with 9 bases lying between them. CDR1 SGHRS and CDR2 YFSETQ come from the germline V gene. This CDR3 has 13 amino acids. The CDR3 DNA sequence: TGCGCCAGCAGCTGGGGACATAAAGAGACCCAGTACTTC. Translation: CASSWGHKETQYF. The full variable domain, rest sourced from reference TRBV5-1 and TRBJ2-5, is KAGVTQTPRYLIKTRGQQVTLSCSPISGHRSVSWYQQTPGQGLQFLFEYFSETQRNKGNFPGRFSGRQFSNSRSEMNVSTLELGDSALYLCASSWGHKETQYFGPGTRLLVL.

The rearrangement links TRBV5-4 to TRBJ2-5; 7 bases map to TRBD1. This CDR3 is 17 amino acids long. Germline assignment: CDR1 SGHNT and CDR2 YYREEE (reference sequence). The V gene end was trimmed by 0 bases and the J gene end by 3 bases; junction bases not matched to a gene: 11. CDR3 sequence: CASSLAKSGQAEETQYF. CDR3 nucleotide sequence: TGTGCCAGCAGCTTGGCCAAGTCTGGACAGGCTGAAGAGACCCAGTACTTC.

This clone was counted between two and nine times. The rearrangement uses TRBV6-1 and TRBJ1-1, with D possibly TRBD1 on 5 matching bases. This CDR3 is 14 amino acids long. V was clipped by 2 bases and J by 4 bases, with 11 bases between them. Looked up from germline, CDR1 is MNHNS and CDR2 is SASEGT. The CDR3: CASSEIGGVTEAFF. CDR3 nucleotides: TGTGCCAGCAGTGAAATCGGGGGGGTCACTGAAGCTTTCTTT.

The CDR3: CASSAGGTDTQYF. The CDR3 nucleotides are TGTGCCAGCAGTGCCGGGGGCACAGATACGCAGTATTTT. V is TRBV2 and J is TRBJ2-3; TRBD2 might be the D (5 bases). This CDR3 comprises 13 residues. V lost 4 bases and J 1 base, leaving 6 bases between the germline ends. The V gene's germline CDR1 is SNHLY and CDR2 FYNNEI.

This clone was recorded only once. This chain's CDR3 is CASSFISGANVLTF. The CDR3, as DNA: TGCGCCAGCAGCTTCATCTCTGGGGCCAACGTCCTGACTTTC. The rearrangement links TRBV5-1 to TRBJ2-6; no definite D call. This CDR3 is built from 14 residues. In germline, CDR1 is SGHRS, CDR2 YFSETQ. Trimming stripped 2 bases from V and 0 bases from J, with 3 bases between.

This chain's CDR3 is CASSSTGNTIYF. The CDR3 bases are TGTGCCAGCAGCTCCACAGGCAACACCATATATTTT. The chain links TRBV9 to TRBJ1-3, with D perhaps TRBD1 (5 bases). V was clipped by 4 bases and J by 7 bases, with 9 bases between them. This CDR3 is built from 12 residues. Germline CDR1 is SGDLS and CDR2 is YYNGEE.

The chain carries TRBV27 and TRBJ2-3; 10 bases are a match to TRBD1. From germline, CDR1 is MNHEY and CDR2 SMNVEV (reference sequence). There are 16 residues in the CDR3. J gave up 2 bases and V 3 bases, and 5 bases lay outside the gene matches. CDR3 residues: CASSFGGTGVTDTQYF. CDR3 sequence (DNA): TGTGCCAGCAGTTTTGGCGGGACAGGGGTCACAGATACGCAGTATTTT.

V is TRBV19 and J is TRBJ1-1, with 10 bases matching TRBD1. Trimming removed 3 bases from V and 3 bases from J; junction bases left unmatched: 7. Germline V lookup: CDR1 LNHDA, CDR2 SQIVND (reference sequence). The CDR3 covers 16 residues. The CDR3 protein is CASSMTGGGADTEAFF. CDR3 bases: TGTGCCAGTAGTATGACAGGGGGCGGTGCGGACACTGAAGCTTTCTTT.

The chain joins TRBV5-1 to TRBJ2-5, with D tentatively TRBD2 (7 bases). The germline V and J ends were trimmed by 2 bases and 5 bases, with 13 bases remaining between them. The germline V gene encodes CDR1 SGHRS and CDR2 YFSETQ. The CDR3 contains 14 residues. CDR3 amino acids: CASSLEGGIETQYF. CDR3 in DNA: TGCGCCAGCAGCTTAGAGGGGGGGATTGAGACCCAGTACTTC.

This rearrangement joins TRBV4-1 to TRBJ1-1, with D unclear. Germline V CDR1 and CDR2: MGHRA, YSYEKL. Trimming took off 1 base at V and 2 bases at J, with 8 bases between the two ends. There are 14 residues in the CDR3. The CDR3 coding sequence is TGCGCCAGCAGCCAAGTAATTCGTAACACTGAAGCTTTCTTT. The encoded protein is CASSQVIRNTEAFF.

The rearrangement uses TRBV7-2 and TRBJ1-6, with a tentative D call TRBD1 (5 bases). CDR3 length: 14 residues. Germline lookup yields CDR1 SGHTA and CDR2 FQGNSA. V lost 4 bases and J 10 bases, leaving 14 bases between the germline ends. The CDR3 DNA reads TGTGCCAGCAGCTCCCAGACAGAACTATCACCCCTCCACTTT. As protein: CASSSQTELSPLHF.

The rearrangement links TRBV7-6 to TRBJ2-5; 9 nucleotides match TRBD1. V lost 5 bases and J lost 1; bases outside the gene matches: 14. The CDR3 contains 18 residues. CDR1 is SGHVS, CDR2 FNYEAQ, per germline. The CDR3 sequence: CASSLLSGTGYTQETQYF. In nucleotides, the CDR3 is TGTGCCAGCAGCCTCCTGTCCGGGACAGGGTACACCCAAGAGACCCAGTACTTC.

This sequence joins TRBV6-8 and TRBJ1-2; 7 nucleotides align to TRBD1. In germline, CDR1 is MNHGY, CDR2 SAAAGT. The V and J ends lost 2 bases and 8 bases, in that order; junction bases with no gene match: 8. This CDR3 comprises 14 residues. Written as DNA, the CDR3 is TGTGCCAGCAGTTACCCCGACAGGGCGGAGGGCTACACCTTC. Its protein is CASSYPDRAEGYTF.

The CDR3 here is CASSLSGVRLGTEAFF. The CDR3 DNA follows: TGTGCCAGCAGTTTGTCAGGGGTCCGGTTGGGAACTGAAGCTTTCTTT. J is TRBJ1-1 and V is TRBV27; a weak D match, TRBD1 (6 bases). Trimming removed 3 bases at V and 5 bases at J, with 19 bases between. The CDR3 is 16 residues long. Germline V gene data show CDR1 as MNHEY and CDR2 as SMNVEV (reference sequence).

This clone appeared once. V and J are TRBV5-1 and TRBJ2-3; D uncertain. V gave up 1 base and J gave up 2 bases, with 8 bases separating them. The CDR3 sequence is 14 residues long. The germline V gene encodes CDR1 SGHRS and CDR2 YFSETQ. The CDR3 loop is CASSLLGTTDTQYF. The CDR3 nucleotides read TGCGCCAGCAGCTTGCTAGGCACCACAGATACGCAGTATTTT.

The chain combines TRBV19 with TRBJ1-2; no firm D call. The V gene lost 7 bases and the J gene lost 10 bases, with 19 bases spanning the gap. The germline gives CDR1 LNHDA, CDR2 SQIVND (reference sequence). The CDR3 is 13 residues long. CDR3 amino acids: CASTLGEGSAYTF. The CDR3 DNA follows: TGTGCCAGTACCCTCGGGGAGGGTTCGGCCTACACCTTC.